Shown below are 3 T cell receptor beta chains from a single sample sequenced in a study of CD8 T cells in ankylosing spondylitis. TCRdb re-called the 5' RACE reads with MiXCR, one entry per CDR3 protein. The repertoire holds about 140,000 distinct CDR3 sequences, with roughly 8% as singletons. Sequences were obtained from synovial fluid, either unsorted or a sorted T cell fraction (not recorded which). The receptors were gathered from a male donor with ankylosing spondylitis.

There are a few counts of this clonotype. The chain employs TRBV20-1 and TRBJ1-5; the D gene is possibly TRBD1 (5 bases). V lost 0 bases, J lost 9 bases, and 12 bases lay in between. This CDR3 spans 13 amino acids. The V gene's germline CDR1 is DFQATT and CDR2 SNEGSKA (reference sequence). CDR3 sequence: CSARDSWGGPQHF. The CDR3 DNA is TGCAGTGCTAGAGATTCGTGGGGGGGGCCCCAGCATTTT.

This clonotype was detected a few times. The J gene is TRBJ2-7, the V gene TRBV21-1; the DNA was not compared with TRBD1, the D call given in the table. TRBV21-1 is listed as a pseudogene. This CDR3 region has 14 residues. CDR3 in DNA: TGTGCCAGCAGCACCACAGGGGGCGGCTGCGAGCAGTACTTC. It codes for CASSTTGGGCEQYF.

The genes are TRBV7-2 and TRBJ2-7; 8 nucleotides line up with TRBD2. CDR3 length: 15 residues. Germline-derived CDR1 and CDR2 are SGHTA and FQGNSA. After removal of 5 bases from V and 1 base from J, the junction contained 7 bases not matched to a gene. Here the CDR3 DNA reads TGTGCCAGCAGCGGAGCCGGGACTAGGTCCTACGAGCAGTACTTC. This codes for CASSGAGTRSYEQYF. The variable domain in full, completed from reference TRBV7-2 and TRBJ2-7, reads GAGVSQSPSNKVTEKGKDVELRCDPISGHTALYWYRQSLGQGLEFLIYFQGNSAPDKSGLPSDRFSAERTGGSVSTLTIQRTQQEDSAVYLCASSGAGTRSYEQYFGPGTRLTVT.